This TCR beta chain appears in the sequencing data of a study of blood T cells in healthy people across ages. Study in general: Template switching retrieved approximately one barcoded beta molecule for each two T cells.

Together with a sample-barcoded 5' primer, a J-beta primer mix was included in a second PCR lasting about 6 to 11 cycles. Each cDNA was tagged by a template-switch adaptor containing 12 random nucleotides. TCRdb re-derived calls from the 5' RACE reads in MiXCR, one entry per CDR3 protein. The sample has roughly 2 million distinct CDR3 sequences, around 48% seen once. Every participating donor contributed roughly 10 milliliters of peripheral blood through a draw. Study-level findings and limits: Estimated diversity that came from one million T cells was considered an underestimate.

Looked up from germline, CDR1 is MNHEY and CDR2 is SVGAGI. The CDR3 spans 14 residues. A note on this clonotype: Its target is unknown. A read error may produce the germline difference seen at one junction end.

The V and J genes are TRBV6-5 and TRBJ2-7; 9 bases match TRBD1. This sequence originates from a woman aged 40 to 50 in good health. Material for sequencing was blood. CDR3 nucleotides: TGTGCCAGCAGCCGGACAGGGGTTGGCGAGACCCAGCACTTC. The encoded protein is CASSRTGVGETQHF.